This entry describes one TCR beta chain. Germline V gives CDR1 MNHEY, CDR2 SVGAGI. The CDR3 runs to 14 residues. V dropped 6 bases and J dropped 6; count of bases not matched to a gene: 4. These data are taken from a study of blood T cell repertoires in COVID-19. Background on the study: Italy, Spain and the United States were the sources of the convalescent and acute COVID-19 samples.

Categorization into cohorts depended on clinical history that participants reported. The repertoire was sequenced with immunoSEQ multiplex PCR; TCRdb's copy has only in-frame clones and lacks some. Of about 250,000 clones listed, roughly 85% were seen once; the top ten hold more than 4%. The receptor was derived from a woman aged 25-40 years who had recovered from COVID-19. The specimen sequenced was PBMCs or T cells enriched from blood (not recorded which). The genes are TRBV6-5 and TRBJ2-2; TRBD2 matches at 10 bases. This chain's CDR3 is CASRLAGDAGELFF. CDR3 coding DNA: TGTGCCAGCAGGCTAGCGGGAGACGCCGGGGAGCTGTTTTTT.